The present entry profiles one T cell receptor beta chain with its context. The data were obtained in a study of blood T cell repertoires in COVID-19. Germline CDR1 reads LGHDT; CDR2 reads YNNKEL (reference sequence). The CDR3 has 13 residues. Trimming removed 4 bases from V and 4 bases from J; junction bases left unmatched: 2. Repertoires were generated with immunoSEQ multiplex PCR, while TCRdb's copy carries only in-frame clones and drops some. The sample lists more than 250,000 clones, approximately 89% occurring once. Participants spanned ages 18 to 89 years and resided in over 20 US areas. The chain combines TRBV3-1 (or the pseudogene TRBV3-2) with TRBJ2-5; TRBD2 aligns across 8 bases. What was sequenced was PBMCs or T cells enriched from blood (not recorded which). The origin of this receptor is a woman in her twenties or thirties who had recovered from COVID-19. CDR3 in amino acids: CASSLRGGETQYF. In nucleotides, the CDR3 is TGTGCCAGCAGCCTCCGGGGGGGAGAGACCCAGTACTTC.